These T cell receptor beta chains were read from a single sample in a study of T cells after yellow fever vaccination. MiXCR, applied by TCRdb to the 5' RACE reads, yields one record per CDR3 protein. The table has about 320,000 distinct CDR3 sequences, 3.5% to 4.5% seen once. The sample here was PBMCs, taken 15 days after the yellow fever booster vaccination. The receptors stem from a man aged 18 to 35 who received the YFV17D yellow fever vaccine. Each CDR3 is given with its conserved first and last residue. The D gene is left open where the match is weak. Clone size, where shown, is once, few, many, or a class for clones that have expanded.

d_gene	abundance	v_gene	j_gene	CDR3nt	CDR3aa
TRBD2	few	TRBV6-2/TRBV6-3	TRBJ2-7	TGTGCCAGCAGCCCCACTAGCGTCCACGAGCAGTACTTC	CASSPTSVHEQYF
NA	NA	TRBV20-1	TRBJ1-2	TGCAGTGCTAGAGATGTGAGGGAAAACGGCTATGGCTACACCTTC	CSARDVRENGYGYTF
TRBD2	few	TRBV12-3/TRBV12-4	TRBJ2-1	TGTGCCAGCAGTTTAGTAACGGGGGGGAACTACAATGAGCAGTTCTTC	CASSLVTGGNYNEQFF
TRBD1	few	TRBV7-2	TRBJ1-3	TGTGCCAGCAGCACCCACCAGGGGGTCGGAAACACCATATATTTT	CASSTHQGVGNTIYF
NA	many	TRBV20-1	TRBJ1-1	TGCAGTGCTAGATCGGGGACGTTGGCTTTCTTT	CSARSGTLAFF
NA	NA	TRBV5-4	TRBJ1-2	TGTGCCGTCCCTATCGTGAAGGGGTCTGAGGGCTACACCTTC	CAVPIVKGSEGYTF
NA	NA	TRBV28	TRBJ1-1	TGTGCCAGTAAACGAGGTTTCGGGAACACTGAAGCTTTCTTT	CASKRGFGNTEAFF
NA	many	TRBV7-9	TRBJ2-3	TGTGCCAGCAGGAAGTCGCCAGATACGCAGTATTTT	CASRKSPDTQYF
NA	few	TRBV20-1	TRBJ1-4	TGCAGTGCTAGAGATAACTTTGATGAAAAACTGTTTTTT	CSARDNFDEKLFF
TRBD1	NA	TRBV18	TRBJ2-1	TGTGCCAGCTCACCTCCACAGGGGGCGAACGCCAATGAGCAGTTCTTC	CASSPPQGANANEQFF
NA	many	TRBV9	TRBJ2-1	TGTGCCAGCAGCGTAGGGACCGGGACGGCCGCCTACAATGAGCAGTTCTTC	CASSVGTGTAAYNEQFF
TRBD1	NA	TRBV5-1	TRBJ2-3	TGCGCCAGCAGCTGGCGGGACAGGGAGAAAGATACGCAGTATTTT	CASSWRDREKDTQYF
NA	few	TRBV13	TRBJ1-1	TGTGCCAGCAGCTCGGCAGGGAATGAAGCTTTCTTT	CASSSAGNEAFF
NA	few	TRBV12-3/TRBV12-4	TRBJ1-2	TGTGCCAGCAGTTCCCCCCTATCGGGAGGTGGCTACACCTTC	CASSSPLSGGGYTF